Listed below are T cell receptor beta chains from one sample, sequenced in a study of cytomegalovirus exposure and HLA in healthy donors. Data came from immunoSEQ multiplex PCR; TCRdb stores just in-frame clones and leaves some out. Of about 310,000 clones listed, 88% are singletons. The sequencing input was PBMCs. These receptor sequences come from a man between 25 and 39 years old in good health and CMV-seronegative. Both conserved end residues are part of each CDR3. D genes are given only for firm matches. Clone size, where shown, is once, few, many, or a class for clones that have expanded.

TRBJ2-7 TRBV4-3 once 15 TRBD2 CASSQEWRGGGEQYF TGCGCCAGCAGCCAAGAGTGGCGGGGGGGTGGCGAGCAGTACTTC
TRBJ1-5 TRBV5-1 . 15 . CASSLDPGAGQPQHF TGCGCCAGCAGCTTGGACCCAGGGGCGGGTCAGCCCCAGCATTTT
TRBJ1-1 TRBV7-2 . 13 . CASSLASSREAFF TGTGCCAGCAGCTTAGCGTCGAGCAGGGAAGCTTTCTTT
TRBJ2-5 TRBV5-4 . 16 . CASSLGVADYQETQYF TGTGCCAGCAGCCTCGGGGTAGCGGATTACCAAGAGACCCAGTACTTC
TRBJ2-5 TRBV10-2 . 16 TRBD1 CASSVVSSTGAETQYF TGCGCCAGCAGTGTGGTCTCATCTACAGGGGCAGAGACCCAGTACTTC
TRBJ2-2 TRBV11-2 . 15 TRBD1 CASSHGTGRTGELFF TGTGCCAGCAGCCACGGGACAGGGAGAACCGGGGAGCTGTTTTTT
TRBJ1-1 TRBV5-1 . 14 . CASSLQGFNTEAFF TGCGCCAGCAGCTTGCAGGGTTTTAACACTGAAGCTTTCTTT
TRBJ2-7 TRBV6-6 . 14 . CASSYRQGPYEQYF TGTGCCAGCAGTTACAGGCAGGGGCCCTACGAGCAGTACTTC
TRBJ2-7 TRBV27 . 14 . CASSLRAGTYEQYF TGTGCCAGCAGTTTAAGGGCAGGGACCTACGAGCAGTACTTC
TRBJ2-3 TRBV4-1 . 16 TRBD2 CASSQVLGLAVNTQYF TGCGCCAGCAGCCAAGTATTGGGACTAGCGGTCAATACGCAGTATTTT
TRBJ2-7 TRBV5-6 . 14 TRBD1 CASRVTGSPYEQYF TGTGCCAGCAGGGTGACAGGGAGTCCCTACGAGCAGTACTTC
TRBJ1-1 TRBV6-5 . 14 . CASSYSEGYTEAFF TGTGCCAGCAGTTACTCGGAGGGCTACACTGAAGCTTTCTTT
TRBJ2-7 TRBV5-4 . 13 . CASTEVGSYEQYF TGTGCCAGCACCGAGGTCGGCTCCTACGAGCAGTACTTC
TRBJ2-7 TRBV5-4 . 15 TRBD2 CASSRGLAGSYEQYF TGTGCCAGCAGTCGGGGACTAGCGGGCTCCTACGAGCAGTACTTC
TRBJ2-1 TRBV4-1 . 17 TRBD1 CASSHYKQGAAYNEQFF TGCGCCAGCAGCCACTACAAACAGGGGGCCGCCTACAATGAGCAGTTCTTC
TRBJ2-3 TRBV25-1 . 14 . CASRRQFSTDTQYF TGTGCCAGCAGGCGACAGTTTAGCACAGATACGCAGTATTTT
TRBJ2-4 TRBV6-1 . 11 . CASSRGRIQYF TGTGCCAGCAGTAGGGGTAGGATTCAGTACTTC
TRBJ2-1 TRBV27 . 14 TRBD2 CATAPSGGYNEQFF TGTGCCACTGCTCCCAGCGGGGGATACAATGAGCAGTTCTTC
TRBJ2-1 TRBV4-1 . 16 TRBD1 CASSLYPGQPYNEQFF TGCGCCAGCAGCCTATACCCGGGACAGCCATACAATGAGCAGTTCTTC
TRBJ2-2 TRBV6-5 . 15 TRBD1 CASSWDRGVTGELFF TGTGCCAGCAGTTGGGACAGGGGGGTGACCGGGGAGCTGTTTTTT
TRBJ2-7 TRBV5-5 . 15 TRBD2 CASSQTSGNSYEQYF TGTGCCAGCAGCCAGACTAGCGGGAACTCCTACGAGCAGTACTTC
TRBJ2-7 TRBV16 . 13 . CASSQQGYSEQYF TGTGCCAGCAGCCAACAGGGGTATTCCGAGCAGTACTTC
TRBJ2-1 TRBV6-1 . 16 TRBD1 CASSEARGQGRGEQFF TGTGCCAGCAGTGAAGCGCGGGGACAGGGAAGGGGTGAGCAGTTCTTC
TRBJ2-2 TRBV7-9 . 15 . CASSLSSRVSGELFF TGTGCCAGCAGCTTAAGCTCTCGGGTTTCCGGGGAGCTGTTTTTT
TRBJ2-5 TRBV6-4 . 13 . CASSARVGETQYF TGTGCCAGCAGTGCCAGGGTTGGGGAGACCCAGTACTTC
TRBJ2-2 TRBV6-5 once 14 . CASSRTAFTGELFF TGTGCCAGCAGTCGGACAGCCTTCACCGGGGAGCTGTTTTTT
TRBJ2-7 TRBV5-8 . 13 . CASSLVGDHEQYF TGTGCCAGCAGCTTGGTGGGAGACCACGAGCAGTACTTC
TRBJ2-7 TRBV6-5 . 12 . CASSGAAYEQYF TGTGCCAGCAGTGGGGCCGCCTACGAGCAGTACTTC
TRBJ1-6 TRBV4-3 . 18 TRBD1 CASSQSPGTGTFNSPLHF TGCGCCAGCAGCCAATCACCCGGGACAGGGACCTTTAATTCACCCCTCCACTTT
TRBJ1-2 TRBV5-1 . 15 TRBD1 CASRLGPGTEYGYTF TGCGCCAGCAGATTGGGCCCCGGGACAGAGTATGGCTACACCTTC
TRBJ1-2 TRBV19 . 13 . CASSTRQVYGYTF TGTGCCAGTAGTACCCGACAGGTCTATGGCTACACCTTC
TRBJ2-3 TRBV6-4 . 14 TRBD1 CASSRTGATDTQYF TGTGCCAGCAGCCGTACAGGGGCCACAGATACGCAGTATTTT
TRBJ2-3 TRBV13 . 16 . CASSPHARSFTDTQYF TGTGCCAGCAGCCCCCACGCCAGAAGTTTCACAGATACGCAGTATTTT
TRBJ2-2 TRBV7-9 . 15 TRBD1 CASSFGQGTDGELFF TGTGCCAGCAGCTTCGGACAGGGGACCGACGGGGAGCTGTTTTTT
TRBJ2-3 TRBV10-3 . 15 . CAISDKSAGTDTQYF TGTGCCATCAGTGATAAGAGCGCGGGCACAGATACGCAGTATTTT
TRBJ2-3 TRBV18 . 14 . CASSQITSTDTQYF TGTGCCAGCTCACAGATTACTAGCACAGATACGCAGTATTTT
TRBJ1-6 TRBV18 once 14 . CASSPPGERSPLHF TGTGCCAGCTCACCACCCGGGGAGCGTTCACCCCTCCACTTT
TRBJ2-1 TRBV11-3 once 14 TRBD2 CAIPAGAHKGEQFF TGTGCCATCCCAGCGGGGGCCCATAAGGGTGAGCAGTTCTTC
TRBJ1-6 TRBV27 . 16 . CASSLTILDRSSPLHF TGTGCCAGCAGTTTAACCATCCTCGACAGGTCTAGCCCCCTCCACTTT
TRBJ2-5 TRBV5-6 . 15 . CASSLGSLRWETQYF TGTGCCAGCAGCTTGGGTTCTCTACGGTGGGAGACCCAGTACTTC
TRBJ1-1 TRBV5-1 . 14 . CASSLAQVNTEAFF TGCGCCAGCAGCTTGGCTCAGGTGAACACTGAAGCTTTCTTT
TRBJ2-2 TRBV27 . 15 . CASTAVGVGTGELFF TGTGCCAGCACCGCTGTCGGGGTCGGCACCGGGGAGCTGTTTTTT
TRBJ2-7 TRBV30 . 11 . CAWSSPYEQYF TGTGCCTGGAGCTCCCCCTACGAGCAGTACTTC
TRBJ1-5 TRBV4-2 . 16 TRBD1 CASSQDHQGARQPQHF TGTGCCAGCAGCCAAGATCATCAGGGGGCGAGGCAGCCCCAGCATTTT
TRBJ1-1 TRBV5-4 . 13 . CASSSDSEGSAFF TGTGCCAGCAGCTCGGACAGTGAAGGGTCCGCTTTCTTT
TRBJ1-1 TRBV5-1 . 15 . CASSLETTANTEAFF TGCGCCAGCAGCTTGGAGACAACCGCTAACACTGAAGCTTTCTTT
TRBJ1-4 TRBV9 . 16 TRBD1 CASSVAGQGAAEKLFF TGTGCCAGCAGCGTAGCCGGACAGGGGGCAGCGGAAAAACTGTTTTTT
TRBJ2-3 TRBV6-4 . 14 TRBD1 CASSVGTGRDTQYF TGTGCCAGCAGTGTAGGGACAGGCCGAGATACGCAGTATTTT
TRBJ1-4 TRBV15 . 16 TRBD1 CATSRGAGTAYEKLFF TGTGCCACCAGCAGAGGGGCCGGGACAGCTTATGAAAAACTGTTTTTT
TRBJ2-2 TRBV19 . 16 . CASSITPTISTGELFF TGTGCCAGTAGTATTACCCCGACAATAAGCACCGGGGAGCTGTTTTTT
TRBJ2-5 TRBV15 . 15 . CATSRSDRPWETQYF TGTGCCACCAGCAGATCGGACAGACCATGGGAGACCCAGTACTTC
TRBJ1-1 TRBV6-6 . 16 TRBD1 CASSPTLETGGKEAFF TGTGCCAGCAGCCCTACTTTAGAGACAGGGGGAAAAGAAGCTTTCTTT
TRBJ1-2 TRBV27 once 13 TRBD1 CASSLGQGGGYTF TGTGCCAGCAGTTTAGGGCAGGGGGGCGGCTACACCTTC
TRBJ1-6 TRBV6-1 . 16 . CASSESTGTYNSPLHF TGTGCCAGCAGTGAAAGTACCGGGACCTATAATTCACCCCTCCACTTT
TRBJ2-7 TRBV9 . 15 . CASSVGAGQIYEQYF TGTGCCAGCAGCGTAGGAGCAGGGCAAATCTACGAGCAGTACTTC
TRBJ1-5 TRBV4-1 few 20 . CASSQESLGGPGDSNQPQHF TGCGCCAGCAGCCAAGAATCCCTGGGGGGGCCCGGTGATAGCAATCAGCCCCAGCATTTT
TRBJ1-1 TRBV5-6 once 14 . CASSLTGMPSGAFF TGTGCCAGCAGCTTGACCGGGATGCCCTCCGGGGCTTTCTTT
TRBJ2-7 TRBV11-2 . 17 . CASSLDRIGGRSYEQYF TGTGCCAGCAGCTTAGATCGCATCGGGGGGCGTTCCTACGAGCAGTACTTC
TRBJ2-5 TRBV7-2 . 15 . CASSLGGQLQETQYF TGTGCCAGCAGCTTAGGAGGCCAGTTACAAGAGACCCAGTACTTC